This T cell receptor beta chain was observed in a study of T cell repertoires in cytomegalovirus infection. Study in general: Indications of both CMV infection and matching HLA type were provided by public TCR beta signatures. Study findings and constraints: Pooled public TCR beta family frequency picked out CMV carriers with the relevant HLA. In two of eight donors, the top clonotype was HLA-C-restricted CMV-specific.

This clonotype was detected ten times or more. Its antigen is still unknown. Germline CDR1 is SGHTA and CDR2 is FQGNSA. The CDR3 extends over 15 amino acids. V lost 3 bases and J lost 7, with 13 bases in between. TCRdb redid the calling of the reads with MiXCR, one entry per CDR3 protein. The sample consists of roughly 720,000 distinct CDR3 sequences, roughly a third of them appearing once. The sample was PBMCs. The clonotype comes from a human donor in good health (CMV status not recorded). Some clones in this sample may be carry-over from other donors' samples. The chain carries TRBV7-2 and TRBJ2-6, with D perhaps TRBD2 (6 bases). Here the CDR3 reads CASSLFLARANVLTF. The CDR3 region has the DNA TGTGCCAGCAGCTTGTTTCTAGCGCGAGCCAACGTCCTGACTTTC.